This T cell receptor beta chain was retrieved from a study of CD8 T cells in ankylosing spondylitis. The study's findings and limits: Blood of patients with ankylosing spondylitis appeared to be characterized by a TCR beta motif of eight highly homologous variants. The authors found the disease-linked clones to be CD8+ and relatively rare in peripheral blood. Previous work reported some of these motif variants in the synovial fluid and blood of reactive arthritis.

Each TCR beta library was made by quantitative 5'-RACE that incorporated molecular barcodes. Via MiXCR, TCRdb re-called the 5' RACE reads, giving one row per CDR3 protein. This table has about 130,000 distinct CDR3 sequences, about a tenth appearing once. The germline V gene encodes CDR1 SGHAT and CDR2 FQNNGV. Deletions cut 4 bases from V and 4 bases from J, with 3 bases between. The CDR3 extends over 11 amino acids. Only a few counts were recorded for this clonotype. The antigen remains unidentified. The chain couples TRBV11-2 to TRBJ2-3; D is undetermined. The sequence came from a male donor with ankylosing spondylitis or in good health (not recorded which). Sequencing input: blood, either unsorted or a sorted T cell fraction (not recorded which). CDR3 sequence (DNA): TGTGCCAGCAGCTATGCAGATACGCAGTATTTT. Protein product: CASSYADTQYF. The entire variable domain, with the rest obtained from reference TRBV11-2 and TRBJ2-3, is as follows: EAGVAQSPRYKIIEKRQSVAFWCNPISGHATLYWYQQILGQGPKLLIQFQNNGVVDDSQLPKDRFSAERLKGVDSTLKIQPAKLEDSAVYLCASSYADTQYFGPGTRLTVL.